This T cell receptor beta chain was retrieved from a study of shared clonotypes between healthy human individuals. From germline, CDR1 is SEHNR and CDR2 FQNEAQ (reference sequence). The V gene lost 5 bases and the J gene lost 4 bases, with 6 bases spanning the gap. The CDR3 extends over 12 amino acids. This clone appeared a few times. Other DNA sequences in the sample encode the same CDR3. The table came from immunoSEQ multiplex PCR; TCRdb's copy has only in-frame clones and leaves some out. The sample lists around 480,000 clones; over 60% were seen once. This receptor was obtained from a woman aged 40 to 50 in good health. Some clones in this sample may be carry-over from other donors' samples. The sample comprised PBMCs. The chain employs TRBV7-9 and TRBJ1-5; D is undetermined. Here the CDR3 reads CASSLDNQPQHF. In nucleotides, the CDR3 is TGTGCCAGCAGCCTCGATAATCAGCCCCAGCATTTT.